These 20 T cell receptor beta chains came from one sample sequenced in a study of blood T cells in healthy people across ages. Alongside a J-beta primer mix, a sample-barcoded 5' primer served in a second PCR lasting roughly 7 to 11 cycles. MiXCR, run by TCRdb on the 5' RACE reads, gives a single entry per CDR3 protein. The sample yields around 970,000 distinct CDR3 sequences, roughly 51% seen once. Specimen: blood. These receptors came from a woman in her sixties or seventies in good health.

The J gene is TRBJ2-1, the V gene TRBV27, with TRBD2 identical over 12 bases. CDR3 length equals 18 residues. CDR1 and CDR2 from the germline V gene are MNHEY and SMNVEV (reference sequence). The V and J ends lost 5 bases and 4 bases, in that order; junction bases with no gene match: 12. The CDR3 DNA follows: TGTGCCAGCAGTCTCGTGACTAGCGGGAGAGGGACTTACAATGAGCAGTTCTTC. Translating it yields CASSLVTSGRGTYNEQFF.

This clonotype was counted between two and nine times. The chain carries TRBV6-6 and TRBJ2-7; D is unresolved. The CDR3 runs 15 residues. Germline V gene data show CDR1 as MNHNY and CDR2 as SVGAGI (reference sequence). The ends were cut back, 2 bases at V and 4 bases at J, with 15 bases in the middle. The DNA of the CDR3 is TGTGCCAGCAGTTACGAAGGCACAGCAACGTACGAGCAGTACTTC. This gives the protein CASSYEGTATYEQYF.

The chain is built from TRBV20-1 and TRBJ2-1; the D gene is possibly TRBD2 (6 bases). Trimming shortened V by 3 bases and J by 5 bases, and 23 bases separated the two germline ends. CDR3 length: 17 amino acids. Germline V gene sequence: CDR1 DFQATT, CDR2 SNEGSKA (reference sequence). The CDR3 protein is CSASMPTGGIIDNEQFF. The CDR3 nucleotides read TGCAGTGCTAGTATGCCCACCGGGGGAATCATCGACAATGAGCAGTTCTTC.

This clonotype was recorded at least ten times. This chain uses TRBV4-1 with TRBJ2-7, with 8 bases fitting TRBD1. The CDR3 runs to 15 residues. CDR1 is MGHRA, CDR2 YSYEKL, per germline. Germline trimming cut 0 bases from V and 7 bases from J; bases unmatched to any gene: 8. The CDR3 DNA reads TGCGCCAGCAGCCAAGAGGTGACAGGGGAGAGTGAGCAGTACTTC. Protein: CASSQEVTGESEQYF.

The genes are TRBV28 and TRBJ1-2; the D gene is possibly TRBD1 (6 bases). Germline values: CDR1 MDHEN, CDR2 SYDVKM. Trimming stripped 7 bases from V and 8 bases from J, with 23 bases between. The CDR3 has 15 amino acids. This chain's CDR3 is CASIPRGGPSEGYTF. CDR3 nucleotides: TGTGCCAGCATCCCGAGGGGGGGCCCTTCGGAAGGCTACACCTTC.

This clonotype was seen a few times. This chain joins TRBV28 and TRBJ2-7, with 11 bases aligning to TRBD2. The germline gives CDR1 MDHEN, CDR2 SYDVKM. This CDR3 has 16 residues. The junction had 2 bases not matched to a gene; V was cut back by 1 base and J by 0 bases. CDR3 sequence: CASSLSLAGGSYEQYF. The DNA for the CDR3 is TGTGCCAGCAGTTTATCCCTAGCGGGGGGCTCCTACGAGCAGTACTTC.

This clonotype showed up many times. The chain joins TRBV27 to TRBJ2-7; D not certain. The CDR3 consists of 13 residues. V shed 2 bases and J shed 5 bases, with 10 bases lying between them. Germline CDR1 is MNHEY and CDR2 is SMNVEV (reference sequence). The DNA of the CDR3 is TGTGCCAGCAGTTTAACCCCCTGGGACGAGCAGTACTTC. Its translation: CASSLTPWDEQYF.

This clonotype was detected only a few times. This rearrangement joins TRBV12-3 or TRBV12-4 to TRBJ1-2; no clear D gene. With 3 bases removed from V and 3 bases from J, the gap between germline ends came to 11 bases. The CDR3 is 14 residues long. The CDR3 nucleotides are TGTGCCAGCAGTTTTACTTGGGCAGACTATGGCTACACCTTC. It translates to CASSFTWADYGYTF.

The rearrangement uses TRBV11-2 and TRBJ2-1; perhaps TRBD2 as D (6 bases). Germline lookup yields CDR1 SGHAT and CDR2 FQNNGV. There are 14 residues in the CDR3. Trimming left V 7 bases short and J 3 bases short, with 13 bases between. The DNA for the CDR3 is TGTGCCAGCACCCACGGCGGGATCTACAATGAGCAGTTCTTC. It yields the protein CASTHGGIYNEQFF.

In DNA, the CDR3 is TGCGCCAGCAGCCAGGAAGGGACTAGCAAGGATACGCAGTATTTT. Translation: CASSQEGTSKDTQYF. V usage is TRBV4-1 and J usage is TRBJ2-3; 9 bases are shared with TRBD2. This CDR3 contains 15 residues. V was pared by 3 bases and J by 6 bases, with 7 bases of the junction left unmatched. The germline V gene has CDR1 MGHRA and CDR2 YSYEKL.

The V and J genes are TRBV7-2 and TRBJ2-3; D ambiguous. The CDR3 contains 14 residues. Trimming left V 1 base short and J 1 base short, with 6 bases between. CDR1 and CDR2 from the germline V gene are SGHTA and FQGNSA. DNA of the CDR3: TGTGCCAGCAGCTTAGATGTAGGCACAGATACGCAGTATTTT. This codes for CASSLDVGTDTQYF.

This chain connects TRBV10-3 to TRBJ2-1; 7 nucleotides line up with TRBD1. The J call may be in error: the DNA end matches TRBJ2-7 better. Germline CDR1 is ENHRY and CDR2 is SYGVKD. The CDR3 is 14 amino acids. CDR3 nucleotide sequence: TGTGCCATCAGTATGGGACAGTCCTACAATGAGCAGTACTTC. Amino acids: CAISMGQSYNEQYF.

This clonotype has only one observation. J is TRBJ2-3 and V is TRBV20-1; D uncertain. The V gene lost 3 bases and the J gene lost 0 bases, with 7 bases spanning the gap. The CDR3 spans 13 residues. Per the germline V gene, CDR1 is DFQATT and CDR2 is SNEGSKA (reference sequence). CDR3 sequence (DNA): TGCAGTGCTAGTCTGCACAGCACAGATACGCAGTATTTT. Protein sequence: CSASLHSTDTQYF.

This clonotype was observed a handful of times. This chain joins TRBV20-1 and TRBJ2-5; 7 bases align to TRBD1. This CDR3 is 13 amino acids long. Trimming took 3 bases from V and 4 from J; bases not matched to a gene: 5. Looked up from germline, CDR1 is DFQATT and CDR2 is SNEGSKA (reference sequence). The CDR3 DNA reads as TGCAGTGCTAGGGAGACAGGGATAGAGACCCAGTACTTC. Translated: CSARETGIETQYF.

In this sample, this clonotype turned up a few times. The chain uses TRBV24-1 and TRBJ2-3, with TRBD2 identical over 10 bases. J gave up 8 bases and V 4 bases, and 11 bases lay outside the gene matches. CDR3 size: 16 residues. The germline CDR1 and CDR2 sequences are KGHDR and SFDVKD. CDR3 coding DNA: TGTGCCACCAGTGACTATCAACTAGCGGGAAGCGGTACGCAGTATTTT. Translated, it gives CATSDYQLAGSGTQYF.

The rearrangement joins TRBV6-1 to TRBJ2-7; D is perhaps TRBD2 (5 bases). The germline V and J ends were trimmed by 3 bases and 0 bases, with 12 bases remaining between them. CDR1 and CDR2 from the germline V gene are MNHNS and SASEGT. The CDR3 covers 15 residues. In nucleotides, the CDR3 is TGTGCCAGCAGTGACCACGGACTGAGCTCCTACGAGCAGTACTTC. It encodes CASSDHGLSSYEQYF.

This clonotype was counted a few times. The chain links TRBV3-1 to TRBJ1-2; D gene uncertain. The V gene's germline CDR1 is LGHDT and CDR2 YNNKEL (reference sequence). Trimming left V 6 bases short and J 5 bases short, with 13 bases between. The CDR3 runs 13 residues. The CDR3 DNA sequence: TGTGCCAGCAGGGGTCCCGCAACTTATGGCTACACCTTC. Residues: CASRGPATYGYTF.

The chain joins TRBV9 to TRBJ2-5; D is unresolved. The DNA end favors TRBJ2-4, so the J call may be wrong. This CDR3 has 13 amino acids. CDR1 is SGDLS and CDR2 is YYNGEE in the germline V gene. The CDR3 DNA is TGTGCCAGCAGCGATAGCAGAACAAACATTCAGTACTTC. It translates to CASSDSRTNIQYF.

Concerning this clonotype: The junction departs from germline at one end; a sequencing error may be responsible. The V and J genes are TRBV11-2 and TRBJ2-3; 9 nucleotides agree with TRBD2. This CDR3 region has 18 residues. From germline, CDR1 is SGHAT and CDR2 FQNNGV. CDR3: CVSSPVPGTSNSTDTQYF. The CDR3 region has the DNA TGTGTCAGCAGCCCAGTGCCCGGGACTAGCAACAGCACAGATACGCAGTATTTT.

For this clonotype: The germline gene is not matched at one end of the junction; a read error may be the cause. The V and J genes are TRBV7-9 and TRBJ2-1, with 10 bases matching TRBD2. This CDR3 region has 16 residues. CDR1 is SEHNR and CDR2 is FQNEAQ in the germline V gene (reference sequence). This chain's CDR3 is CANSLVLAGNTMRQFF. As DNA, the CDR3 is TGTGCCAACAGCTTAGTACTAGCGGGGAATACAATGAGGCAGTTCTTC.